This T cell receptor beta chain derives from a study of PD-L1 blockade in urothelial cancer. Study-level points and caveats: It was durable-benefit patients whose tumor-associated blood clones expanded more at 3 weeks.

Note on this clone: Its specificity is not known.

The assay was immunoSEQ multiplex PCR, and TCRdb's table has in-frame clones only and misses some. The table lists around 19,000 clones, around 88% of them singletons, with 3.7% in the top ten. Pretreatment sampling and on-treatment sampling together yielded between 1 and 8 samples for each patient. The receptor was isolated from a man between 50 and 59 years old with urothelial cancer. The source material was PBMCs, sampled around atezolizumab (anti-PD-L1) treatment.

Here the CDR3 DNA reads TGTGCCAGCAGCCCGCGAGAGGGATCTTCTTATGGCTACACCTTC. Translating it yields CASSPREGSSYGYTF. V is TRBV5-4 and J is TRBJ1-2, with unresolved D. Trimming took off 4 bases at V and 5 bases at J, with 18 bases between the two ends. CDR3 length: 15 residues. Germline V gene data show CDR1 as SGHNT and CDR2 as YYREEE (reference sequence).